This T cell receptor (beta chain) emerged from a study of T cells in Graves' hyperthyroidism and ophthalmopathy. Amplified TCR beta CDR3 regions derived from RNA transcripts. TCR CDR3 regions were first amplified by RT-PCR with HTBI primers. In TCRdb, the multiplex PCR reads were re-called with MiXCR into one record per CDR3 protein. Counted here are approximately 530,000 distinct CDR3 sequences, about 20% occurring once; the ten biggest clones make up around 50%. This clonotype came up once. Sequences were obtained from blood. The source is a man aged 35-49 years with Graves' ophthalmopathy.

This chain's CDR3 is CAWRGALRSSPLHF. The CDR3 DNA sequence: TGTGCCTGGAGAGGGGCCCTAAGGAGTTCACCCCTCCACTTT. The chain carries TRBV30 and TRBJ1-6, with a possible D match to TRBD1 (5 bases). Germline CDR1 is GTSNPN and CDR2 is SVGIG (reference sequence). The CDR3 spans 14 residues. Trimming cost V 3 bases and J 9 bases, with 15 bases left between them.